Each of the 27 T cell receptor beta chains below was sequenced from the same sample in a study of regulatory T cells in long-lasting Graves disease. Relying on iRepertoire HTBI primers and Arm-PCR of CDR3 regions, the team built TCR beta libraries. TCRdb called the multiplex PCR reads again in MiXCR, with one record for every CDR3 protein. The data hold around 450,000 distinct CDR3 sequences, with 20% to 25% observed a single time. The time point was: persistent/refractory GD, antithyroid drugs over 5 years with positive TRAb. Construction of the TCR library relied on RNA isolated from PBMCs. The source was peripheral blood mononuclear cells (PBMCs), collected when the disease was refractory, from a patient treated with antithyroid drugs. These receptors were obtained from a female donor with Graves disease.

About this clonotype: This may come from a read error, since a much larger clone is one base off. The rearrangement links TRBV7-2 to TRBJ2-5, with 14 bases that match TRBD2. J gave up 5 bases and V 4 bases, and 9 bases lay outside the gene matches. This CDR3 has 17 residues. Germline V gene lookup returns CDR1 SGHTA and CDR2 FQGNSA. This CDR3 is CASSSGTSGGQGETQYF. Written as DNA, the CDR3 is TGTGCCAGCAGCTCCGGGACTAGCGGGGGCCAGGGGGAGACCCAGTACTTC.

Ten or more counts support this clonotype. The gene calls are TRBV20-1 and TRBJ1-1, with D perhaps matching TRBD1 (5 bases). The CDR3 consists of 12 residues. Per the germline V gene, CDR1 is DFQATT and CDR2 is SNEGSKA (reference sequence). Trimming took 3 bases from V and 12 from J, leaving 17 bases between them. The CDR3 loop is CSASPLVEGPFF. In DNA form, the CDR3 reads TGCAGTGCTAGCCCCTTGGTCGAGGGACCTTTCTTT.

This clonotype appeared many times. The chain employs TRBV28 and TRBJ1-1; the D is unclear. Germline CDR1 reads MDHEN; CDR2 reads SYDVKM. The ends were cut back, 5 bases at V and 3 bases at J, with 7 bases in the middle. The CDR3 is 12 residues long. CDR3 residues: CASSIGHTEAFF. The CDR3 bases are TGTGCCAGCAGTATCGGACACACTGAAGCTTTCTTT.

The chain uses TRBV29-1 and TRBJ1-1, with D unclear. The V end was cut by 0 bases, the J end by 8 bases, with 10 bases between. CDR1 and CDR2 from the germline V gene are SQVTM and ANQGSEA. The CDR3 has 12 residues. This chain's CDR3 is CSVEDLRQEAFF. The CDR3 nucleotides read TGCAGCGTTGAAGATCTACGGCAAGAAGCTTTCTTT.

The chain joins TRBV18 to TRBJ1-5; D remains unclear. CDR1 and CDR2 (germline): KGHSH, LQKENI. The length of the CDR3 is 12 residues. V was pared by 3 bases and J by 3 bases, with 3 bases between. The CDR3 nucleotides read TGTGCCAGCTCACCTCCCAATCAGCCCCAGCATTTT. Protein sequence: CASSPPNQPQHF. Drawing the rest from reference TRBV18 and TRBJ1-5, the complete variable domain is NAGVMQNPRHLVRRRGQEARLRCSPMKGHSHVYWYRQLPEEGLKFMVYLQKENIIDESGMPKERFSAEFPKEGPSILRIQQVVRGDSAAYFCASSPPNQPQHFGDGTRLSIL.

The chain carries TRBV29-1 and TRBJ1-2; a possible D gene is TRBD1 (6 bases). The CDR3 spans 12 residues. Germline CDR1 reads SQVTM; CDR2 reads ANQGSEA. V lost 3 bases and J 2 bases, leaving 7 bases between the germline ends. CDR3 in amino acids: CSVDQGNYGYTF. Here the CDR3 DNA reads TGCAGCGTTGATCAGGGGAACTATGGCTACACCTTC.

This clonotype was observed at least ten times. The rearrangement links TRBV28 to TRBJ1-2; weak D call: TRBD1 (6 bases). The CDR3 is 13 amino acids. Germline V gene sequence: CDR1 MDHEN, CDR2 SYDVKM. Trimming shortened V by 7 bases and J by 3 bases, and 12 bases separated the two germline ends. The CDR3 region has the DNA TGTGCCAGCACCTTGGGGGGCCACTATGGCTACACCTTC. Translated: CASTLGGHYGYTF.

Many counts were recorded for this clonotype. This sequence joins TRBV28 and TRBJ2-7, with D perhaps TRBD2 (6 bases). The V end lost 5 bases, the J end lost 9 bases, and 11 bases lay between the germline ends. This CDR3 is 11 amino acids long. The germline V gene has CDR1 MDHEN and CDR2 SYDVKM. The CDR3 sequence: CASSPGGVQYF. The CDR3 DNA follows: TGTGCCAGCAGTCCCGGAGGGGTGCAGTACTTC.

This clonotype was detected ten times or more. The CDR3 is CATSRGPGRRNTEAFF. CDR3 in DNA: TGTGCCACCAGCAGAGGACCGGGTCGAAGAAACACTGAAGCTTTCTTT. The genes are TRBV15 and TRBJ1-1; D gene ambiguous. The V and J ends lost 1 base and 2 bases respectively, with 14 bases between them. This CDR3 comprises 16 residues. CDR1 and CDR2 (germline): LNHNV, YYDKDF (reference sequence).

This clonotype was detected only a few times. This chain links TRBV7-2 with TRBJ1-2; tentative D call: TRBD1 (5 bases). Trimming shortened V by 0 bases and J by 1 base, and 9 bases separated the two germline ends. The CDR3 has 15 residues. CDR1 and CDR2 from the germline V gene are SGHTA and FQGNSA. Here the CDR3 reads CASSLAGQINYGYTF. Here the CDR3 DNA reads TGTGCCAGCAGCTTAGCGGGGCAGATTAACTATGGCTACACCTTC. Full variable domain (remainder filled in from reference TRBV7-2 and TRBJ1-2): GAGVSQSPSNKVTEKGKDVELRCDPISGHTALYWYRQSLGQGLEFLIYFQGNSAPDKSGLPSDRFSAERTGGSVSTLTIQRTQQEDSAVYLCASSLAGQINYGYTFGSGTRLTVV.

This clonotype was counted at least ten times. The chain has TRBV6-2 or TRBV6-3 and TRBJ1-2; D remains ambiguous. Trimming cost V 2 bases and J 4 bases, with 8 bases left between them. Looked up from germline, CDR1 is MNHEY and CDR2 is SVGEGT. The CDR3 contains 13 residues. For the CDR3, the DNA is TGTGCCAGCAGTTACCAGGAATCCTATGGCTACACCTTC. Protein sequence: CASSYQESYGYTF.

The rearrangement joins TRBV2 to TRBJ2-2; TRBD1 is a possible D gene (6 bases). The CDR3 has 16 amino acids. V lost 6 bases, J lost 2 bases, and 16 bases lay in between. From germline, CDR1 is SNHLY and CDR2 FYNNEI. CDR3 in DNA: TGTGCCAGCAGCGAACAGGGTCTGCCAAACACCGGGGAGCTGTTTTTT. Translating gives CASSEQGLPNTGELFF.

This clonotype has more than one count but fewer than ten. This CDR3 reads CSASGRETSEGSPLHF. As DNA, the CDR3 is TGCAGTGCTAGTGGCAGGGAAACAAGTGAGGGTTCACCCCTCCACTTT. The chain joins TRBV20-1 to TRBJ1-6, with D perhaps matching TRBD1 (5 bases). Germline CDR1 and CDR2: DFQATT and SNEGSKA (reference sequence). V was trimmed by 3 bases and J by 9 bases, leaving 21 bases between them. The CDR3 runs 16 residues.

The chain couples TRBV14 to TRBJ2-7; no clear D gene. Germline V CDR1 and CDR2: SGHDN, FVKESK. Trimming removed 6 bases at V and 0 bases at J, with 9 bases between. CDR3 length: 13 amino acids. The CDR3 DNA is TGTGCCAGCAGGGGATTTAGCTCCTACGAGCAGTACTTC. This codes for CASRGFSSYEQYF. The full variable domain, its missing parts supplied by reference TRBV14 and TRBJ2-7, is EAGVTQFPSHSVIEKGQTVTLRCDPISGHDNLYWYRRVMGKEIKFLLHFVKESKQDESGMPNNRFLAERTGGTYSTLKVQPAELEDSGVYFCASRGFSSYEQYFGPGTRLTVT.

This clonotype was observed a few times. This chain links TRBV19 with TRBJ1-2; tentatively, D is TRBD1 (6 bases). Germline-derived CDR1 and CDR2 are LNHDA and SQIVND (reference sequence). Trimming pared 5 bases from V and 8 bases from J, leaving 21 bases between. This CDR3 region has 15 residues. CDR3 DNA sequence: TGTGCCAGTAGTGAGGGACAAGCAATAGGGAGCGGCTACACCTTC. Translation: CASSEGQAIGSGYTF.

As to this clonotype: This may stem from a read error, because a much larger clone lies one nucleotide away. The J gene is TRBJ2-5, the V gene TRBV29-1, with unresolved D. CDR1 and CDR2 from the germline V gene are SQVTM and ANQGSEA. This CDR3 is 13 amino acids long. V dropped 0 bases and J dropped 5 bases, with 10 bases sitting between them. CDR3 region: CSVEDHWKETQYF. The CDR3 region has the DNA TGCAGCGTTGAAGATCACTGGAAGGAGACCCAGTACTTC.

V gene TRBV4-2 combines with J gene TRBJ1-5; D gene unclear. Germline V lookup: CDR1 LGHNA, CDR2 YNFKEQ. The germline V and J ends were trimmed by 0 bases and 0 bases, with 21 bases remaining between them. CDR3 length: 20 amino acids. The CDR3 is CASSQDLVAEDLYSNQPQHF. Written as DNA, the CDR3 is TGTGCCAGCAGCCAAGATCTTGTGGCCGAAGACCTATATAGCAATCAGCCCCAGCATTTT.

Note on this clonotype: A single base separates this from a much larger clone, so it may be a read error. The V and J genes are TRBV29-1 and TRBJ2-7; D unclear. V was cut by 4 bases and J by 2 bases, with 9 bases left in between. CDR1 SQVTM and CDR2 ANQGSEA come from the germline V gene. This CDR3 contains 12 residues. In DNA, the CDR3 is TGCAGCGTTGGTAGGAGAACCTACGAGCAGTACTTC. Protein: CSVGRRTYEQYF.

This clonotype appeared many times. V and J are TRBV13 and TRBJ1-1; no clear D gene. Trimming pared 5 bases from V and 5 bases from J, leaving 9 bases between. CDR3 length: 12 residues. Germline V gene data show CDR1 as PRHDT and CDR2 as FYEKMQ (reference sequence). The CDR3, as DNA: TGTGCCAGCAGCCCTGACTGGACTGAAGCTTTCTTT. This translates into CASSPDWTEAFF.

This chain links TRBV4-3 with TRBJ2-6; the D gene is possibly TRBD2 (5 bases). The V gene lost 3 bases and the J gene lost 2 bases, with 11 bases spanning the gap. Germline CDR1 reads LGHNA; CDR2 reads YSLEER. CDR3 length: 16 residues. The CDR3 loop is CASSHYEGAGANVLTF. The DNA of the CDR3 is TGCGCCAGCAGCCACTACGAGGGAGCTGGGGCCAACGTCCTGACTTTC.

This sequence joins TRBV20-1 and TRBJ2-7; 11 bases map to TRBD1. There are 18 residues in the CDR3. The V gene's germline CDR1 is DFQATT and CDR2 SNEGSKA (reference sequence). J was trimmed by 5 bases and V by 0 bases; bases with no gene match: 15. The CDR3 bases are TGCAGTGCTAGAGATTACCCGGTCGTCGGGACAGGGGGGGACGAGCAGTACTTC. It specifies CSARDYPVVGTGGDEQYF.

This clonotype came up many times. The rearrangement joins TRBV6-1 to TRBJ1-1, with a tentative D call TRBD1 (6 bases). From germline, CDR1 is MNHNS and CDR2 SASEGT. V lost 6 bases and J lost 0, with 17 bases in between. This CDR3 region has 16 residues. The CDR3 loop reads CASRPSGRGLNTEAFF. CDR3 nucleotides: TGTGCCAGCAGACCCTCAGGCCGGGGGCTGAACACTGAAGCTTTCTTT.

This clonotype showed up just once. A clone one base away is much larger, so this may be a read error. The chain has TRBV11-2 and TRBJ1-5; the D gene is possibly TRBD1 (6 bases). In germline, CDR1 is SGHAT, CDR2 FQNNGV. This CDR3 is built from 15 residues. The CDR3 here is CASGLGGGGNQPQHF. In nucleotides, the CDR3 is TGTGCCAGCGGCTTAGGGGGGGGAGGAAATCAGCCCCAGCATTTT.

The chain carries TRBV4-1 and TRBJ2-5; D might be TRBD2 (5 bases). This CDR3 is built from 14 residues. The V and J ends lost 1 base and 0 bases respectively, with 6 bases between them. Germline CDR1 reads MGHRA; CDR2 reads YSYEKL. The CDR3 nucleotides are TGCGCCAGCAGCCAAGGTAGCGACCAAGAGACCCAGTACTTC. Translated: CASSQGSDQETQYF.

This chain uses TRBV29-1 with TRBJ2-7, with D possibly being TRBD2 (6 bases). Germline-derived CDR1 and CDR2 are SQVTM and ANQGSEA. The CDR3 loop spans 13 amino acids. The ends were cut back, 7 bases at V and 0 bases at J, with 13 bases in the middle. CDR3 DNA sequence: TGCAGCGCGGCGGACGGGAGCTCCTACGAGCAGTACTTC. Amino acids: CSAADGSSYEQYF.

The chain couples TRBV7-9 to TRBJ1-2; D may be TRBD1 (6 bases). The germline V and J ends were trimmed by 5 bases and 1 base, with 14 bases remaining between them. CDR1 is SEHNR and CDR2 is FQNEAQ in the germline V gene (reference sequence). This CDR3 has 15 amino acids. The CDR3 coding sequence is TGTGCCAGCAGCCCAGTGGGGGCTGTTAACTATGGCTACACCTTC. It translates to CASSPVGAVNYGYTF.

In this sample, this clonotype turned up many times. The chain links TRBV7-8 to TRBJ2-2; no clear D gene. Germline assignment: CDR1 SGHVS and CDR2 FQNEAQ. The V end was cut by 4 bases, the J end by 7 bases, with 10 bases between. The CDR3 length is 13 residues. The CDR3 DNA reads TGTGCCAGCAGCTCCCCCGGGCGCGGGGAGCTGTTTTTT. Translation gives CASSSPGRGELFF.